This is a list of T cell receptor beta chains from one sample in a study of shared clonotypes between healthy human individuals. The repertoire was sequenced with immunoSEQ multiplex PCR; TCRdb's copy has only in-frame clones and lacks some. The repertoire has 2 million to 3 million clones, approximately 93% of them found once; the top ten carry approximately 0.36%. Material: naive CD4+ T cells from PBMCs. All receptors come from a man younger than 35 in good health. Some clones in this sample may be carry-over from other donors' samples. CDR3s include the opening cysteine and the closing phenylalanine or tryptophan. A D gene is named only where the DNA matches it firmly.

D: .; V: TRBV5-1; length: 15; J: TRBJ1-1; DNA: TGCGCCAGCAGCTTGGCTGGGCGGAGGAACACTGAAGCTTTCTTT; CDR3: CASSLAGRRNTEAFF
D: .; V: TRBV6-1; length: 16; J: TRBJ2-6; DNA: TGTGCCAGCAGTGAACAGCGAGCCTCTGGGGCCAACGTCCTGACTTTC; CDR3: CASSEQRASGANVLTF
D: .; V: TRBV9; length: 15; J: TRBJ2-2; DNA: TGTGCCAGCAGCCTTATGACGGGAAACACCGGGGAGCTGTTTTTT; CDR3: CASSLMTGNTGELFF
D: .; V: TRBV6-1; length: 13; J: TRBJ1-1; DNA: TGTGCCAGCAGTGAATTAGCGAACACTGAAGCTTTCTTT; CDR3: CASSELANTEAFF
D: .; V: TRBV28; length: 15; J: TRBJ2-1; DNA: TGTGCCAGCAGCCCTGGCCGGGACCGCTACAATGAGCAGTTCTTC; CDR3: CASSPGRDRYNEQFF
D: .; V: TRBV7-3; length: 14; J: TRBJ2-7; DNA: TGTGCCAGCAGCGAAGGAGGGCCGGCCTACGAGCAGTACTTC; CDR3: CASSEGGPAYEQYF
D: .; V: TRBV7-2; length: 15; J: TRBJ1-4; DNA: TGTGCCAGCAGCTTAGGGCCGGGGGATCTAGAAAAACTGTTTTTT; CDR3: CASSLGPGDLEKLFF
D: TRBD2; V: TRBV7-2; length: 17; J: TRBJ2-1; DNA: TGTGCCAGCAGCTTAGGTCCCCAACGGACTAGCGGGAGGAAGGAGTTCTTC; CDR3: CASSLGPQRTSGRKEFF
D: TRBD1; V: TRBV7-9; length: 15; J: TRBJ1-1; DNA: TGTGCCAGCAGCGTAGGGGGACAGGGAAACACTGAAGCTTTCTTT; CDR3: CASSVGGQGNTEAFF
D: .; V: TRBV10-3; length: 14; J: TRBJ1-2; DNA: TGTGCCATCAGTCCAGGGCAAAATCCGACTGGCTACACCTTC; CDR3: CAISPGQNPTGYTF
D: .; V: TRBV11-3; length: 14; J: TRBJ1-3; DNA: TGTGCCAGCAGGTCTGACAGGTCTGGAAACACCATATATTTT; CDR3: CASRSDRSGNTIYF
D: TRBD2; V: TRBV10-3; length: 12; J: TRBJ2-7; DNA: TGTGCCAGCGGGAGTAGCCTCTACGAGCAGTACTTC; CDR3: CASGSSLYEQYF
D: .; V: TRBV6-5; length: 13; J: TRBJ1-6; DNA: TGTGCCAGCAGATCGGGGGTTGATTCACCCCTCCACTTT; CDR3: CASRSGVDSPLHF